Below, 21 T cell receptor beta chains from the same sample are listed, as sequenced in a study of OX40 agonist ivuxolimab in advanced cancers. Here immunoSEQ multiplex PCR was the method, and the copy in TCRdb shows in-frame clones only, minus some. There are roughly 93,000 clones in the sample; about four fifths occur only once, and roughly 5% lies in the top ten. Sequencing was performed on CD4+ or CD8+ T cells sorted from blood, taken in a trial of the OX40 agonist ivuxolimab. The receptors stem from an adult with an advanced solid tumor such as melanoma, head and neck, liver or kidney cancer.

CDR3 loop: CASSQAGGRGETQYF. The CDR3 DNA reads TGTGCCAGCAGCCAGGCGGGGGGACGAGGAGAGACCCAGTACTTC. V is TRBV7-3 and J is TRBJ2-5, with 8 positions matching TRBD2. The V segment lost 5 bases and the J segment 4 bases; nucleotides outside the gene matches: 9. This CDR3 is 15 amino acids long. The germline gives CDR1 SGHTA, CDR2 FQGTGA.

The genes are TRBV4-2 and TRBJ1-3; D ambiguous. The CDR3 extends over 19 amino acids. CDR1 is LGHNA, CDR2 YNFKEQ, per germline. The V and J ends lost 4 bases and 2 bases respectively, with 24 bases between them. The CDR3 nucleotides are TGTGCCAGCAGCCCTCTAGGAGGCCCCATTGGAAAAGCTGGAAACACCATATATTTT. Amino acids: CASSPLGGPIGKAGNTIYF.

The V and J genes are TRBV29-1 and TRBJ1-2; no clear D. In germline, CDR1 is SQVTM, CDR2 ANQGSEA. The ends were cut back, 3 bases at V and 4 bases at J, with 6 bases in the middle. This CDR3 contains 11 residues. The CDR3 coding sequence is TGCAGCGTTGATTCAGTCTATGGCTACACCTTC. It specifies CSVDSVYGYTF.

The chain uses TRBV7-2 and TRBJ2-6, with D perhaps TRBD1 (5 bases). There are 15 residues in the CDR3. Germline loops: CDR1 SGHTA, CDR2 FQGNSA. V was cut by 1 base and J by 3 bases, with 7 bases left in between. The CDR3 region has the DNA TGTGCCAGCAGCTTAGAGGGGTTTGGGGCCAACGTCCTGACTTTC. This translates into CASSLEGFGANVLTF. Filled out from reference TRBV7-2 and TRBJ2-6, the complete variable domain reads GAGVSQSPSNKVTEKGKDVELRCDPISGHTALYWYRQSLGQGLEFLIYFQGNSAPDKSGLPSDRFSAERTGGSVSTLTIQRTQQEDSAVYLCASSLEGFGANVLTFGAGSRLTVL.

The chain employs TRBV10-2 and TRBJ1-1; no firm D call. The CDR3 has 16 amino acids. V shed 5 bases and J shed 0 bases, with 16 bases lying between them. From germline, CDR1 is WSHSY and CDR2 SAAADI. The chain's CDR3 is CASSFGVGLMNTEAFF. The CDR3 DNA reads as TGCGCCAGCAGTTTTGGGGTGGGCCTCATGAACACTGAAGCTTTCTTT.

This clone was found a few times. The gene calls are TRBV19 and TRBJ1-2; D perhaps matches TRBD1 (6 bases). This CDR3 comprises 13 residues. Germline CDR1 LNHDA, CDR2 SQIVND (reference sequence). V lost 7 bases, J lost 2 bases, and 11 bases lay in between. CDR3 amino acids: CASTLTGNYGYTF. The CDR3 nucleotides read TGTGCCAGTACCCTGACAGGAAACTATGGCTACACCTTC.

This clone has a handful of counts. The chain's CDR3 is CASSLAGTVDEQYF. The CDR3 bases are TGCGCCAGCAGCTTGGCCGGGACAGTGGACGAGCAGTACTTC. The rearrangement joins TRBV5-1 to TRBJ2-7; 7 positions match TRBD1. V trimming: 0 bases; J trimming: 5 bases; junction bases outside the gene matches: 5. This CDR3 contains 14 residues. CDR1 SGHRS and CDR2 YFSETQ come from the germline V gene.

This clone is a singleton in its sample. CDR3 sequence reads: CASSLNGGLGDNEQFF. The CDR3 bases are TGTGCCAGCAGCTTAAATGGGGGACTAGGGGACAATGAGCAGTTCTTC. The rearrangement uses TRBV7-3 and TRBJ2-1; TRBD2 matches at 8 bases. Germline V gives CDR1 SGHTA, CDR2 FQGTGA. The length of the CDR3 is 16 residues. Trimming at V came to 1 base and at J to 5 bases, leaving 7 bases not matched to a gene.

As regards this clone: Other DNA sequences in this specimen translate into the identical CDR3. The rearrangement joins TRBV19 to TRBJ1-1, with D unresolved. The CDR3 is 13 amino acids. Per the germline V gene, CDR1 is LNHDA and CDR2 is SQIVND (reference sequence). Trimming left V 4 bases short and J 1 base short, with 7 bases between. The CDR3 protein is CASSSVGNTEAFF. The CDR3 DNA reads TGTGCCAGTAGTAGTGTGGGGAACACTGAAGCTTTCTTT.

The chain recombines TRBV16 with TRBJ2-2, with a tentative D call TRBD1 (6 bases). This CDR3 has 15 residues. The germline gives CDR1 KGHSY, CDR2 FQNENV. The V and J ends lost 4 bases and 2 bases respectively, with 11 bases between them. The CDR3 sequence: CASSLAGANTGELFF. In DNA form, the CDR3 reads TGTGCCAGCAGCCTCGCAGGGGCAAACACCGGGGAGCTGTTTTTT. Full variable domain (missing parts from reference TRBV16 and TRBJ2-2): GEEVAQTPKHLVRGEGQKAKLYCAPIKGHSYVFWYQQVLKNEFKFLISFQNENVFDETGMPKERFSAKCLPNSPCSLEIQATKLEDSAVYFCASSLAGANTGELFFGEGSRLTVL.

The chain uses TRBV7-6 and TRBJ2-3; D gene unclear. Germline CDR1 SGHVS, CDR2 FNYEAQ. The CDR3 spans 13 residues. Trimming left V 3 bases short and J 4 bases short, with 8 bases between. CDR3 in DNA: TGTGCCAGCAGCTTGGGCTCCTCAGATACGCAGTATTTT. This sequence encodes CASSLGSSDTQYF. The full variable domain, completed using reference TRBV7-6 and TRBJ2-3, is GAGVSQSPRYKVTKRGQDVALRCDPISGHVSLYWYRQALGQGPEFLTYFNYEAQQDKSGLPNDRFSAERPEGSISTLTIQRTEQRDSAMYRCASSLGSSDTQYFGPGTRLTVL.

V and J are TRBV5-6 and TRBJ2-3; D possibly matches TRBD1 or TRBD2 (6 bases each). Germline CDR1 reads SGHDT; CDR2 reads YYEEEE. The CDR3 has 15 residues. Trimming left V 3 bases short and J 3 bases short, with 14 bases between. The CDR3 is CASSSRGGGTDTQYF. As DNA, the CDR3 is TGTGCCAGCAGCTCCCGAGGGGGAGGTACAGATACGCAGTATTTT.

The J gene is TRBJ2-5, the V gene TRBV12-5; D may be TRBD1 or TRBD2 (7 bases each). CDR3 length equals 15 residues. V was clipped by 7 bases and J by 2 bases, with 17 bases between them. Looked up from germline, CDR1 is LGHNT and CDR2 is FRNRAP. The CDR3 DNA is TGTGCTAGTGCCCGAGGGGGCGGGGGTCAAGAGACCCAGTACTTC. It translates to CASARGGGGQETQYF.

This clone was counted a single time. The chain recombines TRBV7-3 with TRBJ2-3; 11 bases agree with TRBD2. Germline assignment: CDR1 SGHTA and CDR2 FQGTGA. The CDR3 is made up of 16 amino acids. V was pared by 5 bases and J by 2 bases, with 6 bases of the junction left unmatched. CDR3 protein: CASSPGTSGSTDTQYF. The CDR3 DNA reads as TGTGCCAGCAGCCCCGGGACTAGCGGATCCACAGATACGCAGTATTTT. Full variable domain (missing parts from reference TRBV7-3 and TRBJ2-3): GAGVSQTPSNKVTEKGKYVELRCDPISGHTALYWYRQSLGQGPEFLIYFQGTGAADDSGLPNDRFFAVRPEGSVSTLKIQRTERGDSAVYLCASSPGTSGSTDTQYFGPGTRLTVL.

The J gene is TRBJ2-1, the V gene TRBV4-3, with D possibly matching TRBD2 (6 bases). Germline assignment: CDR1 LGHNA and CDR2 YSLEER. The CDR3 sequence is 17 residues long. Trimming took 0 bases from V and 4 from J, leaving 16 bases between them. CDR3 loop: CASSQDLERLEYNEQFF. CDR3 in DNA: TGCGCCAGCAGCCAAGATCTTGAGAGACTAGAATACAATGAGCAGTTCTTC.

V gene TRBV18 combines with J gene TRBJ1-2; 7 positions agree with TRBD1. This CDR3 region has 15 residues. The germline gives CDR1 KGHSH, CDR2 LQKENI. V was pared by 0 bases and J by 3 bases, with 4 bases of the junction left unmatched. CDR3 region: CASSPPTQGDYGYTF. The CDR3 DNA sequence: TGTGCCAGCTCACCACCGACCCAGGGGGACTATGGCTACACCTTC.

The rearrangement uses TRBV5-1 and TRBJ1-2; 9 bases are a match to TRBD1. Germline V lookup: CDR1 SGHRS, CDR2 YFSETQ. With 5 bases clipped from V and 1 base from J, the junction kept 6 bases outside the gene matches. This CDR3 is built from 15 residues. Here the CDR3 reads CASSSTGGYNYGYTF. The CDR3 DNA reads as TGCGCCAGCAGTAGTACAGGGGGCTATAACTATGGCTACACCTTC.

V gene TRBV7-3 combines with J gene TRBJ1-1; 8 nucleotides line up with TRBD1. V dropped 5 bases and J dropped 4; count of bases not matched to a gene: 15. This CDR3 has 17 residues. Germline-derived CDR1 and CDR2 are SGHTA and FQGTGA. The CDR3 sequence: CASSLVPGQGAGTEAFF. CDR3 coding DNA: TGTGCCAGCAGCCTTGTCCCCGGTCAGGGGGCGGGCACTGAAGCTTTCTTT.

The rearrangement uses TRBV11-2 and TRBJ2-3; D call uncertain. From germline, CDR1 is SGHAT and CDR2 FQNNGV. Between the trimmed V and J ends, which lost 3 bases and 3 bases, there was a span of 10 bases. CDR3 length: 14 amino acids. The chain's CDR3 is CASSFLASTDTQYF. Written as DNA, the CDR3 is TGTGCCAGCAGCTTTTTGGCGAGTACAGATACGCAGTATTTT.

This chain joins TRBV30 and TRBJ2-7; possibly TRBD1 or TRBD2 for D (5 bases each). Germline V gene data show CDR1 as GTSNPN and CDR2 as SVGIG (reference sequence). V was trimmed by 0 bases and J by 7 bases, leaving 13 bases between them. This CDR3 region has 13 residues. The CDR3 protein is CAWSVTGTGEQYF. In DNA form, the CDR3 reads TGTGCCTGGAGTGTTACGGGGACGGGGGAGCAGTACTTC.

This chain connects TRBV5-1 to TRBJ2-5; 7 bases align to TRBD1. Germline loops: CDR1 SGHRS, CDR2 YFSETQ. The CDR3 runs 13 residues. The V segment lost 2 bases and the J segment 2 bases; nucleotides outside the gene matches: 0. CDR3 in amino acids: CASSFRGQETQYF. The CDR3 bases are TGCGCCAGCAGCTTCAGGGGGCAAGAGACCCAGTACTTC.